This T cell receptor (beta chain) was captured in a study of blood T cell repertoires in COVID-19. Study-wide context: Sites in the United States, Italy and Spain provided acute and convalescent COVID-19 samples.

The method was immunoSEQ multiplex PCR; TCRdb's version includes in-frame clones alone and lacks a portion of them. The top ten clones hold 4.5% to 5.5% of a sample with 200,000 to 250,000 clones, 75% to 90% of them seen once. Germline trimming cut 0 bases from V and 8 bases from J; bases unmatched to any gene: 6. Looked up from germline, CDR1 is MNHEY and CDR2 is SVGAGI. This CDR3 has 15 amino acids. The chain uses TRBV6-5 and TRBJ1-4, with 7 bases fitting TRBD1. The TCR was taken from a woman aged 70-85 years with COVID-19, enrolled during active disease. Sequenced: peripheral blood. CDR3 bases: TGTGCCAGCAGTTACTCAACAGGGGCTTGGGAAAAACTGTTTTTT. Residues: CASSYSTGAWEKLFF.